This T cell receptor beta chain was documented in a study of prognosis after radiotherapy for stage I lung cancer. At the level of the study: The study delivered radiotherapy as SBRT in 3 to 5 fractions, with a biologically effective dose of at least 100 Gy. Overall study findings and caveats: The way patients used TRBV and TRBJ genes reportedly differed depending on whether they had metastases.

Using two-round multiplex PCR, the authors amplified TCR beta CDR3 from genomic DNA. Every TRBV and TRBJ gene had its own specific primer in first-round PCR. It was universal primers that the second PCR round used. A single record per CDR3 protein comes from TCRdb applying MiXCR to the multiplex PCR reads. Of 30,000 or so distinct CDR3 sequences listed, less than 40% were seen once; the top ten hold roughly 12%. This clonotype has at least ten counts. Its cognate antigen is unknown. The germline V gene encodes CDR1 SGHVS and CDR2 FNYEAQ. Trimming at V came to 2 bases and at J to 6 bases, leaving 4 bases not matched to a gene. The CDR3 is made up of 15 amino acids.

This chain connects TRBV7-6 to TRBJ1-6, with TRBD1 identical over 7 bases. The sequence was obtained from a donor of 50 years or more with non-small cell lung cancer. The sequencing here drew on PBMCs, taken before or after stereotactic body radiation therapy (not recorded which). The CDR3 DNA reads TGTGCCAGCAGCTTATCTCGACAGGGTAATTCACCCCTCCACTTT. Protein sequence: CASSLSRQGNSPLHF.